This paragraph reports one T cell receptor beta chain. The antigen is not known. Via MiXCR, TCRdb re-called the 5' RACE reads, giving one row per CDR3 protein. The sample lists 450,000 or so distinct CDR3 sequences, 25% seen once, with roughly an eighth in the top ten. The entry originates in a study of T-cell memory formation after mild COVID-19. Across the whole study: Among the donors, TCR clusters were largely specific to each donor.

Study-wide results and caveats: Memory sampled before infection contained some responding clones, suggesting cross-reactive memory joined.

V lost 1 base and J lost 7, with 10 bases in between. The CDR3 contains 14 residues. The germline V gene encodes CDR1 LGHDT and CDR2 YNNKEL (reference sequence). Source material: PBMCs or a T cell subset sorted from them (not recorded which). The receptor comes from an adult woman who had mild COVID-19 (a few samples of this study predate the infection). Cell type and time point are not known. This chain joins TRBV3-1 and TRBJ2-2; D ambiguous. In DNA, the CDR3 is TGTGCCAGCAGCCAAGGGTCGTATGGCGGGGAGCTGTTTTTT. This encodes CASSQGSYGGELFF.